Listed here are 8 T cell receptor beta chains from one sample, sequenced in a study of control samples from healthy donors and cancer patients. This table comes from immunoSEQ multiplex PCR, and its TCRdb copy is limited to in-frame clones, with some not included. In the table there are 150,000 to 180,000 clones, approximately 94% of which are singletons. The sample was blood. Every receptor here comes from a man in his forties in good health.

The chain couples TRBV6-6 to TRBJ1-5, with D possibly matching TRBD1 (6 bases). Germline values: CDR1 MNHNY, CDR2 SVGAGI (reference sequence). Trimming removed 1 base from V and 2 bases from J, with 12 bases in between. This CDR3 is built from 16 residues. The CDR3 region is CASSYFRGRGNQPQHF. In DNA, the CDR3 is TGTGCCAGCAGTTACTTTCGGGGGCGAGGCAATCAGCCCCAGCATTTT.

This chain links TRBV2 with TRBJ2-2; 9 bases are shared with TRBD1. V lost 6 bases to trimming and J lost 4 bases; unmatched junction nucleotides: 6. The CDR3 sequence is 15 residues long. Germline V gene lookup returns CDR1 SNHLY and CDR2 FYNNEI. The CDR3 DNA follows: TGTGCCAGCAGCCGAGACAGGGGGGTCACCGGGGAGCTGTTTTTT. This codes for CASSRDRGVTGELFF. The whole variable domain, filled in from reference TRBV2 and TRBJ2-2, reads EPEVTQTPSHQVTQMGQEVILRCVPISNHLYFYWYRQILGQKVEFLVSFYNNEISEKSEIFDDQFSVERPDGSNFTLKIRSTKLEDSAMYFCASSRDRGVTGELFFGEGSRLTVL.

This sequence joins TRBV7-2 and TRBJ1-2; possible D gene TRBD1, 5 bases. The CDR3 runs 14 residues. The germline gives CDR1 SGHTA, CDR2 FQGNSA. Deletions cut 4 bases from V and 2 bases from J, with 11 bases between. For the CDR3, the DNA is TGTGCCAGCAGCTCTGGGACGGGAAACTATGGCTACACCTTC. It encodes CASSSGTGNYGYTF.

The chain recombines TRBV19 with TRBJ1-1; TRBD1 aligns across 9 bases. V trimming: 7 bases; J trimming: 1 base; junction bases outside the gene matches: 13. The CDR3 sequence is 17 residues long. The germline gives CDR1 LNHDA, CDR2 SQIVND (reference sequence). The CDR3: CASITPGQGMGNTEAFF. DNA of the CDR3: TGTGCCAGTATCACACCGGGACAGGGCATGGGGAACACTGAAGCTTTCTTT.

V and J are TRBV5-1 and TRBJ2-1; TRBD2 matches 15 bases. CDR1 and CDR2 (germline): SGHRS, YFSETQ. The CDR3 runs to 16 residues. Unmatched junction bases numbered 8, after V lost 4 bases and J lost 9 bases. CDR3 loop: CASSPGLAGGQGEQFF. The DNA for the CDR3 is TGCGCCAGCAGCCCCGGACTAGCGGGGGGGCAGGGTGAGCAGTTCTTC.

The rearrangement uses TRBV5-1 and TRBJ2-1, with TRBD1 matching over 7 bases. Germline assignment: CDR1 SGHRS and CDR2 YFSETQ. This CDR3 contains 15 residues. Trimming took 3 bases from V and 2 from J; bases not matched to a gene: 5. The CDR3 nucleotides read TGCGCCAGCAGCTCATCGGGACAGACCTACAATGAGCAGTTCTTC. It yields the protein CASSSSGQTYNEQFF.

The chain recombines TRBV29-1 with TRBJ2-2; D ambiguous. Germline CDR1 is SQVTM and CDR2 is ANQGSEA. Trimming pared 4 bases from V and 5 bases from J, leaving 8 bases between. The CDR3 totals 12 residues. The CDR3 loop is CSVVPETGELFF. The CDR3 DNA sequence: TGCAGCGTTGTCCCGGAAACCGGGGAGCTGTTTTTT.

The rearrangement joins TRBV18 to TRBJ1-1; tentative D call: TRBD1 (5 bases). This CDR3 comprises 19 residues. Trimming shortened V by 1 base and J by 2 bases, and 23 bases separated the two germline ends. Germline CDR1 is KGHSH and CDR2 is LQKENI. CDR3 residues: CASSPLPGGQPSTNTEAFF. The CDR3 DNA sequence: TGTGCCAGCTCACCACTACCCGGTGGACAACCATCGACCAACACTGAAGCTTTCTTT.